The 2 T cell receptor beta chains presented below share a single source sample, sequenced in a study of shared clonotypes between healthy human individuals. Assay: immunoSEQ multiplex PCR; the TCRdb copy retains only in-frame clones and omits some. The sample lists 2 million or so clones, roughly 96% seen once, with more than 0.1% in the top ten. The sample comprised naive CD4+ T cells sorted from blood. Subset in this sample: CD45RA+ positively selected. These receptors all come from a man aged 18 to 30 in good health.

The rearrangement uses TRBV5-1 and TRBJ1-4; D remains ambiguous. CDR1 SGHRS and CDR2 YFSETQ come from the germline V gene. The germline V and J ends were trimmed by 0 bases and 4 bases, with 7 bases remaining between them. The CDR3 sequence is 14 residues long. The CDR3 nucleotides are TGCGCCAGCAGCTTGGAGTCTAGTAATGAAAAACTGTTTTTT. Amino acids: CASSLESSNEKLFF. The full variable domain, its missing parts supplied by reference TRBV5-1 and TRBJ1-4, is KAGVTQTPRYLIKTRGQQVTLSCSPISGHRSVSWYQQTPGQGLQFLFEYFSETQRNKGNFPGRFSGRQFSNSRSEMNVSTLELGDSALYLCASSLESSNEKLFFGSGTQLSVL.

This clone was counted many times. CDR3 region: CAWSVQSGGAGLKETQYF. CDR3 coding DNA: TGTGCCTGGAGTGTACAAAGCGGGGGGGCCGGGTTGAAAGAGACCCAGTACTTC. The rearrangement joins TRBV30 to TRBJ2-5; 10 bases are shared with TRBD2. The CDR3 runs 18 residues. Per the germline V gene, CDR1 is GTSNPN and CDR2 is SVGIG (reference sequence). The J segment lost 3 bases and the V segment lost 0 bases, leaving 13 bases of the junction unmatched.